The subject of this entry is one TCR beta chain. At one of its ends the junction is not consistent with the germline gene, which may arise from a read error. This CDR3 has 19 amino acids. Germline CDR1 ENHRY, CDR2 SYGVKD. Primers: 60 Vbeta forward and 13 Jbeta reverse. The data were produced by immunoSEQ multiplex PCR, yet TCRdb's version contains in-frame clones alone and is incomplete. The sample lists about 200,000 clones; approximately 78% were seen once. The data were obtained in a study of cytomegalovirus exposure and HLA in healthy donors. The sample taken for sequencing was PBMCs. This clonotype was sampled from a woman in her fifties or sixties in good health and CMV-seropositive. This rearrangement joins TRBV10-3 to TRBJ2-6, with D perhaps TRBD2 (7 bases). CDR3 sequence reads: CAISESTRHQSAGANGLTF. In nucleotides, the CDR3 is TGTGCCATCAGTGAGTCGACACGGCACCAAAGTGCGGGGGCCAACGGCCTGACTTTC.